This T cell receptor beta chain was recorded in a study of shared clonotypes between healthy human individuals. Across the study: The donor pool was made up of a couple of women and a few men aged 18 to 49.

There were no recent acute infections or vaccinations among the donors, who were healthy HIV-negative adults. V shed 3 bases and J shed 5 bases, with 19 bases lying between them. Germline V lookup: CDR1 SGHVS, CDR2 FNYEAQ. This CDR3 is built from 16 residues. The repertoire was sequenced with immunoSEQ multiplex PCR; TCRdb's copy has only in-frame clones and lacks some. The profile shows about 1.1 million clones, 60% to 80% of them singletons. The origin of this receptor is a man between 18 and 29 years old in good health. Some clones in this sample may be carry-over from other donors' samples. This sequence joins TRBV7-6 and TRBJ1-2; maybe TRBD1 (5 bases). Sequences were obtained from memory CD4+ T cells from PBMCs. The subset here: CD45RA-negative fraction. Here the CDR3 DNA reads TGTGCCAGCAGCTTGGGTCCGCCGGGGGGAGTGTATGGCTACACCTTC. Its translation is CASSLGPPGGVYGYTF.